The text below deals with one T cell receptor (beta chain). Its antigen remains unidentified. The CDR3 totals 15 residues. With 7 bases clipped from V and 6 bases from J, the junction kept 10 bases outside the gene matches. Germline V gives CDR1 MDHEN, CDR2 SYDVKM. Primers: 60 Vbeta forward and 13 Jbeta reverse. Libraries were prepared by immunoSEQ multiplex PCR; TCRdb keeps only in-frame clonotypes and omits some of them. In the table there are approximately 54,000 clones, 82% of which are singletons. This sample is part of a study of cytomegalovirus exposure and HLA in healthy donors. Regarding the study as a whole: Presence/absence analyses assumed roughly uniform sequencing depth across donors. Analyzed later, most CMV-associated TCR beta chains appeared HLA-restricted. It was likely that a cluster of highly shared sequence variants was a sequencing artifact.

The clonotype originates from a young woman in good health and CMV-seronegative. Sequenced material: PBMCs. The chain uses TRBV28 and TRBJ1-1; 11 bases agree with TRBD1. The chain's CDR3 is CASKTPDRGLSEAFF. In nucleotides, the CDR3 is TGTGCCAGCAAGACACCGGACAGGGGGCTTTCTGAAGCTTTCTTT.